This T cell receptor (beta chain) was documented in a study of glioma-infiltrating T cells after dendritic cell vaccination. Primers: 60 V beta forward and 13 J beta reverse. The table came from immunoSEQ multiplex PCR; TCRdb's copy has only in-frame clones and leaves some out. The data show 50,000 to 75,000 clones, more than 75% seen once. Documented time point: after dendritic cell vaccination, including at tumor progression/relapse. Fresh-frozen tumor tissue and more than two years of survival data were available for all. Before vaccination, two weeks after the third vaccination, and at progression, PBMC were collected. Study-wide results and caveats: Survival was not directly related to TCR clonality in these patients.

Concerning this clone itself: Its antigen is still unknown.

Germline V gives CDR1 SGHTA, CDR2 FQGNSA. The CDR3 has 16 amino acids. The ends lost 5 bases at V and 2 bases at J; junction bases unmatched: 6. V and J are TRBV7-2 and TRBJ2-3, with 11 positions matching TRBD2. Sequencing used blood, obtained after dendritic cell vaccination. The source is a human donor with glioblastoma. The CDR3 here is CASSERLAGPTDTQYF. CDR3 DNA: TGTGCCAGCAGCGAACGACTAGCGGGGCCCACAGATACGCAGTATTTT.